The entry below describes one T cell receptor beta chain. This specimen comes from a study of blood T cell repertoires in COVID-19. TCRdb's table, derived via immunoSEQ multiplex PCR, lists solely in-frame clones and lacks some. The sample lists tens of thousands of clones, 87% occurring once. The sequence came from a man aged 50 to 60 with active COVID-19. Sequenced input: peripheral blood.

This CDR3 is CASSFGTGGGQPQHF. CDR3 nucleotide sequence: TGTGCCAGCAGTTTTGGGACAGGGGGCGGTCAGCCCCAGCATTTT. The rearrangement uses TRBV28 and TRBJ1-5; TRBD1 agrees at 12 bases. V lost 3 bases to trimming and J lost 6 bases; unmatched junction nucleotides: 3. The germline V gene has CDR1 MDHEN and CDR2 SYDVKM. This CDR3 comprises 15 residues.